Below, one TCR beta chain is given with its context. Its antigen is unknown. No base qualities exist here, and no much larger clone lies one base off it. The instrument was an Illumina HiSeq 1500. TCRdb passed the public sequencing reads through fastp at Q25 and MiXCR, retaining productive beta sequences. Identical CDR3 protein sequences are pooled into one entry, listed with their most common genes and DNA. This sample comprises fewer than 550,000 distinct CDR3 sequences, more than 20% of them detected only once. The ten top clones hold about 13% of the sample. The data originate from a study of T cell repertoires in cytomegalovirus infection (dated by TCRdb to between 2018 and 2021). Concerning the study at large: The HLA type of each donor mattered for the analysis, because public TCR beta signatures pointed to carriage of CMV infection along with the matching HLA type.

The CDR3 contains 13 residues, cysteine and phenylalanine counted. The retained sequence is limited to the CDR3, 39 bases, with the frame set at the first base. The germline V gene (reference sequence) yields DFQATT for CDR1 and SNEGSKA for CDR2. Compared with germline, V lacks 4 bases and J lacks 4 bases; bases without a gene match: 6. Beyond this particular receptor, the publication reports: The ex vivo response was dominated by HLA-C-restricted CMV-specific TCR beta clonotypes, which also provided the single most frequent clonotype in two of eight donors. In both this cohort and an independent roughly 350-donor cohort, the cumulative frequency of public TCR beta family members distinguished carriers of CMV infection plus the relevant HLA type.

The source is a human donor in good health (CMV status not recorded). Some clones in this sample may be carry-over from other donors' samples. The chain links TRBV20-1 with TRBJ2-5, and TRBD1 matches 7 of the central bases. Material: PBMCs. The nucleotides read TGCAGTGCTACAACAGGGGCGGGAGAGACCCAGTACTTC. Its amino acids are CSATTGAGETQYF.